This TCR beta chain was identified in a study of T cells in Graves' hyperthyroidism and ophthalmopathy. Study-level background: It was at initial diagnosis, before any treatment, that peripheral blood was collected. Study-wide results and caveats: Ophthalmopathy was model-predicted a median about 7.1 months pre-onset.

The hyperthyroidism was newly diagnosed and had lasted under 2 months; the patients were aged 18 to 65. This sample holds PBMCs from roughly 10 ml fresh peripheral blood. Amplification yielded TCR beta CDR3 regions, with RNA transcripts as the source. The TCR CDR3 was amplified in a first-round RT-PCR using the HTBI primer set. TCRdb re-analysed the multiplex PCR reads in MiXCR, keeping a single row per CDR3 protein. The data show around 200,000 distinct CDR3 sequences, with about 15% seen just once and 25% to 35% held by the top ten. The junction had 12 bases not matched to a gene; V was cut back by 7 bases and J by 8 bases. CDR1 is SQVTM, CDR2 ANQGSEA, per germline. There are 15 residues in the CDR3. In its sample, this clonotype was seen many times. What it binds is not known.

This chain joins TRBV29-1 and TRBJ2-1, with TRBD2 identical over 12 bases. This TCR derives from a woman aged 45-65 years with Graves' hyperthyroidism. Input material: blood. In DNA, the CDR3 is TGCAGCGCCACTTATCGGACTAGCGGGGTGGATGAGCAGTTCTTC. It is translated as CSATYRTSGVDEQFF.